This T cell receptor (beta chain) was identified in a study of cytomegalovirus exposure and HLA in healthy donors. V was clipped by 8 bases and J by 5 bases; unmatched bases: 6. This CDR3 has 14 amino acids. CDR1 is LNHDA, CDR2 SQIVND, per germline (reference sequence). Study-level results: Immune exposure information available was restricted to CMV serostatus.

PCR primers comprised 60 Vbeta and 13 Jbeta primers. The method was immunoSEQ multiplex PCR; TCRdb's version includes in-frame clones alone and lacks a portion of them. The repertoire table contains around 100,000 clones. Worth noting for this clone: Its antigen is unknown.

The sequencing input was PBMCs. The TCR comes from a man aged 40-55 years in good health and CMV-seronegative. The rearrangement joins TRBV19 to TRBJ1-6; TRBD1 matches at 7 bases. In DNA form, the CDR3 reads TGTGCCAGTTCGTCCGGGACAGATAATTCACCCCTCCACTTT. Its translation is CASSSGTDNSPLHF.